A single sample gave rise to the 14 T cell receptor beta chains below, sequenced in a study of blood T cells in healthy people across ages. The use of a sample-barcoded 5' primer and a J-beta primer mix characterized a second PCR of about 7 to 12 cycles. TCRdb used MiXCR to reprocess the 5' RACE reads, holding one entry per CDR3 protein. The sample lists over a million distinct CDR3 sequences, less than 25% occurring once. Another study also made use of these data, one on T cells of mothers and their children.

Sequencing used blood. The receptors here all came from a girl aged 2-10 years in good health.

V gene TRBV6-6 combines with J gene TRBJ1-1, with D hard to call. Germline CDR1 is MNHNY and CDR2 is SVGAGI (reference sequence). V shed 8 bases and J shed 0 bases, with 4 bases lying between them. This CDR3 contains 11 residues. CDR3 coding DNA: TGTGCCAGCCAGGTGAACACTGAAGCTTTCTTT. This gives the protein CASQVNTEAFF.

J is TRBJ2-5 and V is TRBV28; 9 nucleotides align to TRBD2. The germline CDR1 and CDR2 sequences are MDHEN and SYDVKM. After removal of 6 bases from V and 4 bases from J, the junction contained 15 bases not matched to a gene. CDR3 length: 17 residues. CDR3 region: CASSPLRRGGQIETQYF. DNA of the CDR3: TGTGCCAGCAGCCCGTTGAGGCGGGGGGGCCAAATAGAGACCCAGTACTTC.

V usage is TRBV14 and J usage is TRBJ2-1; 7 nucleotides line up with TRBD2. This CDR3 has 16 amino acids. Germline V gene lookup returns CDR1 SGHDN and CDR2 FVKESK. Losses at the gene ends were 1 base for V and 7 bases for J; bases not matched to a gene: 10. CDR3 coding DNA: TGTGCCAGCAGCCAAGTCGTTGCGGGGGTTGTTAATGAGCAGTTCTTC. It is translated as CASSQVVAGVVNEQFF.

The chain employs TRBV7-9 and TRBJ2-7, with D possibly being TRBD1 or TRBD2 (5 bases each). This CDR3 is 15 amino acids long. The ends were cut back, 7 bases at V and 9 bases at J, with 25 bases in the middle. Germline V gives CDR1 SEHNR, CDR2 FQNEAQ (reference sequence). In DNA form, the CDR3 reads TGTGCCAGCACCTCCAGGGACGGCGCCAAATTTGGGCAGTACTTC. It specifies CASTSRDGAKFGQYF.

Only a few counts were recorded for this clonotype. This chain links TRBV29-1 with TRBJ2-7; 11 nucleotides agree with TRBD2. This CDR3 is built from 15 residues. V shed 1 base, J shed 10 bases, and the junction held 12 bases outside the gene matches. Germline V gene sequence: CDR1 SQVTM, CDR2 ANQGSEA. CDR3 sequence reads: CSVEGRAGLAGVQYF. The CDR3 region has the DNA TGCAGCGTTGAAGGGAGAGCCGGACTAGCGGGTGTCCAGTACTTC.

This clonotype was recorded a few times. The chain uses TRBV28 and TRBJ1-1; the D is unclear. This CDR3 region has 17 residues. V was shortened by 4 bases and J by 0 bases, with 18 bases between the two germline ends. Germline CDR1 reads MDHEN; CDR2 reads SYDVKM. CDR3 nucleotides: TGTGCCAGCAGTTCCCCGGGGAGGCCGGTCATGAACACTGAAGCTTTCTTT. This encodes CASSSPGRPVMNTEAFF.

This clonotype appeared many times. V is TRBV29-1 and J is TRBJ1-4; tentatively, D is TRBD1 (5 bases). CDR3 length: 13 residues. CDR1 and CDR2 from the germline V gene are SQVTM and ANQGSEA. V lost 6 bases and J lost 2, with 10 bases in between. The CDR3, as DNA: TGCAGCGTGAAGTGGGGGACTAATGAAAAACTGTTTTTT. Translating gives CSVKWGTNEKLFF.

This chain links TRBV4-1 with TRBJ1-4; D unresolved. Germline CDR1 MGHRA, CDR2 YSYEKL. The CDR3 consists of 16 residues. Trimming stripped 2 bases from V and 8 bases from J, with 18 bases between. For the CDR3, the DNA is TGCGCCAGCAGCCAATCCCTCCAGCCCGAGGGAGAAAAACTGTTTTTT. Translation gives CASSQSLQPEGEKLFF.

The rearrangement uses TRBV20-1 and TRBJ2-5; 10 nucleotides match TRBD2. Germline V gene sequence: CDR1 DFQATT, CDR2 SNEGSKA (reference sequence). The length of the CDR3 is 15 residues. With V trimmed by 0 bases and J by 3 bases, 4 bases remained unmatched. The CDR3 reads CSARDQSGGEETQYF. Written as DNA, the CDR3 is TGCAGTGCTAGAGATCAGAGCGGGGGGGAAGAGACCCAGTACTTC.

In its sample, this clonotype was seen many times. The junction shows a germline mismatch at one end, possibly a read error. The chain uses TRBV7-7 and TRBJ2-1; D is undetermined. CDR1 is SSHAT, CDR2 FNYEAQ, per germline (reference sequence). This CDR3 has 14 residues. The CDR3 DNA sequence: TGTGCTAGCAGCTTAGTAGGTCGCGACAATGAGCAGTTCTTC. Translation gives CASSLVGRDNEQFF.

The chain combines TRBV25-1 with TRBJ2-7; D gene unclear. Trimming took off 6 bases at V and 1 base at J, with 10 bases between the two ends. CDR1 is MGHDK, CDR2 SYGVNS, per germline. This CDR3 has 13 amino acids. The CDR3: CASSHFLSYEQYF. The CDR3 nucleotides are TGTGCCAGCAGCCACTTTCTTTCCTACGAGCAGTACTTC.

This clonotype turned up a few times. V is TRBV7-2 and J is TRBJ2-3, with unresolved D. V was clipped by 6 bases and J by 3 bases, with 10 bases between them. Germline CDR1 is SGHTA and CDR2 is FQGNSA. The CDR3 consists of 13 residues. CDR3 sequence (DNA): TGTGCCAGCAGACCCAGTGGGACAGATACGCAGTATTTT. Translated, it gives CASRPSGTDTQYF.

The rearrangement uses TRBV25-1 and TRBJ2-1, with 9 bases that match TRBD2. The CDR3 runs 15 residues. The V and J ends lost 3 bases and 8 bases, in that order; junction bases with no gene match: 8. The germline V gene encodes CDR1 MGHDK and CDR2 SYGVNS. CDR3: CASSDHRRGGDEQFF. In DNA, the CDR3 is TGTGCCAGCAGTGACCATCGTCGCGGGGGGGATGAGCAGTTCTTC.

There are a few counts of this clonotype. The V and J genes are TRBV11-2 and TRBJ2-4; no clear D gene. Germline CDR1 SGHAT, CDR2 FQNNGV. Trimming left V 2 bases short and J 6 bases short, with 5 bases between. This CDR3 is 12 amino acids long. The CDR3, as DNA: TGTGCCAGCAGCTTAATAGGAAACATTCAGTACTTC. Amino acid sequence: CASSLIGNIQYF.